The TCR beta chain described here comes from a study of graft-versus-host responses after intestinal transplantation. The overall study: Following induction with anti-thymocyte globulin, all recipients were given tacrolimus and steroids for two to three years.

Of note for this clone: Its antigen remains unknown.

CDR3 length: 13 amino acids. Trimming removed 3 bases at V and 4 bases at J, with 7 bases between. Germline CDR1 LNHDA, CDR2 SQIVND (reference sequence). Produced via immunoSEQ multiplex PCR; TCRdb's table is partial and in-frame only. The sample holds 75,000 to 95,000 clones, approximately 90% seen once. The sequence was collected from a human donor who was the organ donor for an intestinal transplant. V and J are TRBV19 and TRBJ1-5; possibly TRBD1 for D (6 bases). The specimen was unstimulated CD4+ T cells sorted from spleen or lymph node cells, collected before transplant. This CDR3 is CASSMGQNQPQHF. The CDR3, as DNA: TGTGCCAGTAGTATGGGACAAAATCAGCCCCAGCATTTT.